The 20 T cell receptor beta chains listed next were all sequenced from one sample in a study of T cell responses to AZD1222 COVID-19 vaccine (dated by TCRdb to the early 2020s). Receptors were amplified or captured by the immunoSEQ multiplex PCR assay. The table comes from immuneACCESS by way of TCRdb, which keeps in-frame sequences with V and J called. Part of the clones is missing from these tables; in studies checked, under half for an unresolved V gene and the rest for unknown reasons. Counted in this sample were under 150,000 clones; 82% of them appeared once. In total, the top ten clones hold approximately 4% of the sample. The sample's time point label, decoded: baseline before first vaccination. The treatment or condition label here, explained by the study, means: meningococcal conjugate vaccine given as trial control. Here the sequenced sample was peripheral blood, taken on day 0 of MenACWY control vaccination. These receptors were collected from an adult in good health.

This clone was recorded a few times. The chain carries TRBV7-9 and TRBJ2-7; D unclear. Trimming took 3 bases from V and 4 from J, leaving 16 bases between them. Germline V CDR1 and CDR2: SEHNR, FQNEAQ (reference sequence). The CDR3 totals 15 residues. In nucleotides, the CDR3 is TGTGCCAGCAGCTTTGGCGTGATGGCTGGGTACGAGCAGTACTTC. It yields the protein CASSFGVMAGYEQYF.

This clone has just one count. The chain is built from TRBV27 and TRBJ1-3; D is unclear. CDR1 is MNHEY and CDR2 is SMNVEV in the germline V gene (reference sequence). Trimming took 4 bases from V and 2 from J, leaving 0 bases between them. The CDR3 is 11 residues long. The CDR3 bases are TGTGCCAGCAGTTCTGGAAACACCATATATTTT. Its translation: CASSSGNTIYF.

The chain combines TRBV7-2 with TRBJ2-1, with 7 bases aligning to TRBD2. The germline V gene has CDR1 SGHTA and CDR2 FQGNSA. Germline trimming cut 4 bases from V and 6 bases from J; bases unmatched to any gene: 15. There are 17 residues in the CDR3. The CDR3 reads CASSSRGDVTVGNEQFF. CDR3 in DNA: TGTGCCAGCAGCTCCCGGGGGGACGTGACGGTGGGCAATGAGCAGTTCTTC.

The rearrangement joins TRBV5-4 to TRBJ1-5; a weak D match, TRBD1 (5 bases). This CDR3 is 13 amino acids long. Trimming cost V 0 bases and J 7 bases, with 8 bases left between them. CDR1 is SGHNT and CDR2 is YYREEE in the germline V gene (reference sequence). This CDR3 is CASSLGGQQPQHF. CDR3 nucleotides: TGTGCCAGCAGCTTGGGAGGACAACAGCCCCAGCATTTT.

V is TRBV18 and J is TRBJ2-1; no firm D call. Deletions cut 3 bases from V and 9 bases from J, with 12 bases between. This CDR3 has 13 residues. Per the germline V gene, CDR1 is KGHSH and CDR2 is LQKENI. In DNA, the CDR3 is TGTGCCAGCTCACCCCCAACATCAGCTGAGCAGTTCTTC. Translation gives CASSPPTSAEQFF.

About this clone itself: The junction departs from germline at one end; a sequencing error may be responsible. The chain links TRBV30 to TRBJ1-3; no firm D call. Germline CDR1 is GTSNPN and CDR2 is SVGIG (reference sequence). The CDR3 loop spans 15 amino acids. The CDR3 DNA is TGTGCCTGGAGTGCGAAGCGGGGATGGGGAAGCACCATATATTTT. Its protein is CAWSAKRGWGSTIYF.

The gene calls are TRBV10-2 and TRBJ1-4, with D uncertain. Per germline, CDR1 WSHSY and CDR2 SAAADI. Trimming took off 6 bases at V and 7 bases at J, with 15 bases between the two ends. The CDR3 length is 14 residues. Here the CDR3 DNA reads TGCGCCAGCAGAAAGAAGGGATTAGGTGAAAAACTGTTTTTT. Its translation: CASRKKGLGEKLFF.

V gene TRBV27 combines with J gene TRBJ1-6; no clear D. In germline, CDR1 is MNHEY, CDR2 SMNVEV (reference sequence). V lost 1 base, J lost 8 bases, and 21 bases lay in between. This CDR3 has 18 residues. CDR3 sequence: CASSLYPPAPENDSPLHF. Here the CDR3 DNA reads TGTGCCAGCAGTTTATACCCTCCGGCACCGGAGAACGATTCACCCCTCCACTTT.

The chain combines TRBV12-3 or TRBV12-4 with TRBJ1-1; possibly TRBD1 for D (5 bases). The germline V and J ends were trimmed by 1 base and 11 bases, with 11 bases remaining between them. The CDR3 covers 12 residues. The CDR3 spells CASSLVRDRAFF. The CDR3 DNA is TGTGCCAGCAGTTTAGTCAGGGACCGCGCTTTCTTT.

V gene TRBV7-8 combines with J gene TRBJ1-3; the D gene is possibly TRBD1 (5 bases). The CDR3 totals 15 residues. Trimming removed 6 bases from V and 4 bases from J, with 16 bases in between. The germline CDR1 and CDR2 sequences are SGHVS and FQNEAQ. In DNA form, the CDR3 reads TGTGCCAGCAGTCTAGCAGGGTTGAGGGGAAACACCATATATTTT. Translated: CASSLAGLRGNTIYF.

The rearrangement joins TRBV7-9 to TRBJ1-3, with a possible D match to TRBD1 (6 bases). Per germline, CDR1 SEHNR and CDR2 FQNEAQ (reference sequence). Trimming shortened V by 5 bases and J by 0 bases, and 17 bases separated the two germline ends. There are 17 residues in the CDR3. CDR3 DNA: TGTGCCAGCAGCCCAACAAGGGGGGGCAGCTCTGGAAACACCATATATTTT. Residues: CASSPTRGGSSGNTIYF.

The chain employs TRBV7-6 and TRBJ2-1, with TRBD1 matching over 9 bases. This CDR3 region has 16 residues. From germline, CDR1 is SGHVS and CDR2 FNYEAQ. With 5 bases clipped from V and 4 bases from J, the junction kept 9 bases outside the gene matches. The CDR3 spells CASSAPGTGTYNEQFF. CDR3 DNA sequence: TGTGCCAGCAGCGCACCCGGGACAGGGACGTACAATGAGCAGTTCTTC. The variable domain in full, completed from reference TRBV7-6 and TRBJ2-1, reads GAGVSQSPRYKVTKRGQDVALRCDPISGHVSLYWYRQALGQGPEFLTYFNYEAQQDKSGLPNDRFSAERPEGSISTLTIQRTEQRDSAMYRCASSAPGTGTYNEQFFGPGTRLTVL.

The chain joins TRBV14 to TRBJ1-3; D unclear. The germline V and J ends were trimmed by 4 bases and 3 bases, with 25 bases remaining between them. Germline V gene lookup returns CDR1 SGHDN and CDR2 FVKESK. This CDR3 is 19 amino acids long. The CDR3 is CASSRSQPRVVLGGNTIYF. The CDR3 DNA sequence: TGTGCCAGCAGCCGATCCCAACCACGGGTCGTCTTGGGTGGAAACACCATATATTTT.

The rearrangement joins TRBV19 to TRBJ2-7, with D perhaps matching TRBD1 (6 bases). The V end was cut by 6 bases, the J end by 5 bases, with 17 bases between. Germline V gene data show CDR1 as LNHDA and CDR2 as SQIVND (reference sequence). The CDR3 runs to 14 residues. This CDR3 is CASRSPGASNEQYF. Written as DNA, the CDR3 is TGTGCCAGTAGATCCCCAGGGGCTAGCAACGAGCAGTACTTC. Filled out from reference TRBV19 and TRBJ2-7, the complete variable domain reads DGGITQSPKYLFRKEGQNVTLSCEQNLNHDAMYWYRQDPGQGLRLIYYSQIVNDFQKGDIAEGYSVSREKKESFPLTVTSAQKNPTAFYLCASRSPGASNEQYFGPGTRLTVT.

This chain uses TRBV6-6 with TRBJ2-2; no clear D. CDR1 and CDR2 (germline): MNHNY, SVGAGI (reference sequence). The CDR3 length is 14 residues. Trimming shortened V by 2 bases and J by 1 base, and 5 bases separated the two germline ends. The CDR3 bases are TGTGCCAGCAGTTACCCGGAGAACACCGGGGAGCTGTTTTTT. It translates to CASSYPENTGELFF.

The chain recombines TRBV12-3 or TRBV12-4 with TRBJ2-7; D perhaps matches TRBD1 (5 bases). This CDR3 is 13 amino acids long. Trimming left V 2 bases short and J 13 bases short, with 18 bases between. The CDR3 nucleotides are TGTGCCAGCAGTTTAAGTCTTGTGACAGAGGAATACTTC. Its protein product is CASSLSLVTEEYF.

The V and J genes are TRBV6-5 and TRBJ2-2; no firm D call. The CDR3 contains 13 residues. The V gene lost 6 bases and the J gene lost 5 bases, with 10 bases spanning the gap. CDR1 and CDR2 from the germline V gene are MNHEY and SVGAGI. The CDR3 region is CASRVGLTGELFF. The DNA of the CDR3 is TGTGCCAGCAGAGTGGGGTTGACCGGGGAGCTGTTTTTT.

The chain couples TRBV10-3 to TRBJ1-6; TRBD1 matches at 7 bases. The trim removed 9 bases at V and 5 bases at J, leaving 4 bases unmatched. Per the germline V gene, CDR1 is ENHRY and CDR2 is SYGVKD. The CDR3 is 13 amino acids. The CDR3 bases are TGTGCCATTCGACAGGGACATAATTCACCCCTCCACTTT. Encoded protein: CAIRQGHNSPLHF.

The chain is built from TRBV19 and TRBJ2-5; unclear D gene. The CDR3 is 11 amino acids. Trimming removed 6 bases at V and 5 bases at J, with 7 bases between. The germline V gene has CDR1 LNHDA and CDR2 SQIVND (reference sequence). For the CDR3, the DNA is TGTGCCAGTAGCTTACAGGAGACCCAGTACTTC. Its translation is CASSLQETQYF.

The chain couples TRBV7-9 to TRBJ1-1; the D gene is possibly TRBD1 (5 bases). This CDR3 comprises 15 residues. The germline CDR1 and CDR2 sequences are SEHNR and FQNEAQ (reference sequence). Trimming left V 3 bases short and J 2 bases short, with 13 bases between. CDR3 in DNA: TGTGCCAGCAGCTTGGACCTGGGGGGAAACACTGAAGCTTTCTTT. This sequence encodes CASSLDLGGNTEAFF.